Following are 7 T cell receptor beta chains from one sample sequenced in a study of T cell changes during pregnancy in multiple sclerosis. Profiled with immunoSEQ multiplex PCR; TCRdb holds only in-frame clones, not every one. In the table there are approximately 92,000 clones, about 93% of which are singletons. Sequencing used peripheral blood, obtained after pregnancy. These receptors came from a female donor with multiple sclerosis, enrolled in a pregnancy study.

The V and J genes are TRBV11-2 and TRBJ2-7; 7 nucleotides line up with TRBD1. This CDR3 region has 16 residues. V was pared by 0 bases and J by 2 bases, with 7 bases of the junction left unmatched. From germline, CDR1 is SGHAT and CDR2 FQNNGV. CDR3 DNA sequence: TGTGCCAGCAGCTTAGATAGGGCAGGGGGTCCCTACGAGCAGTACTTC. It is translated as CASSLDRAGGPYEQYF.

V is TRBV19 and J is TRBJ1-1; TRBD1 matches at 8 bases. Germline V lookup: CDR1 LNHDA, CDR2 SQIVND (reference sequence). V lost 5 bases to trimming and J lost 11 bases; unmatched junction nucleotides: 7. The CDR3 runs 12 residues. CDR3 nucleotide sequence: TGTGCCAGTAGTTGGGGACAGGATCGGGCTTTCTTT. It yields the protein CASSWGQDRAFF.

This clone came up once. The rearrangement uses TRBV2 and TRBJ1-1; the match to TRBD1 covers 8 bases. Germline CDR1 SNHLY, CDR2 FYNNEI. V was pared by 7 bases and J by 1 base, with 11 bases of the junction left unmatched. This CDR3 spans 16 amino acids. CDR3 nucleotide sequence: TGTGCCAGCAACGGACCTCAGGGGGCGTGGAACACTGAAGCTTTCTTT. It translates to CASNGPQGAWNTEAFF.

The chain couples TRBV6-1 to TRBJ1-2, with TRBD1 matching over 7 bases. The CDR3 spans 17 residues. Trimming at V came to 2 bases and at J to 1 base, leaving 10 bases not matched to a gene. The V gene's germline CDR1 is MNHNS and CDR2 SASEGT. For the CDR3, the DNA is TGTGCCAGCAGTGAAAGTTTAGGGACAGCCGATAACTATGGCTACACCTTC. Translating it yields CASSESLGTADNYGYTF.

V and J are TRBV29-1 and TRBJ2-1; 7 bases are a match to TRBD1. Germline values: CDR1 SQVTM, CDR2 ANQGSEA. The CDR3 covers 13 residues. Trimming at V came to 4 bases and at J to 6 bases, leaving 6 bases not matched to a gene. The CDR3 loop reads CSVVQGDINEQFF. In DNA form, the CDR3 reads TGCAGCGTTGTGCAGGGGGATATCAATGAGCAGTTCTTC.

The V and J genes are TRBV11-1 and TRBJ2-7, with D perhaps TRBD2 (5 bases). The CDR3 has 14 residues. CDR1 is SGHAT and CDR2 is FQDESV in the germline V gene (reference sequence). V was cut by 4 bases and J by 0 bases, with 10 bases left in between. CDR3 protein: CASSWGESSYEQYF. CDR3 DNA: TGTGCCAGCAGCTGGGGAGAGAGCTCCTACGAGCAGTACTTC.

The chain combines TRBV11-2 with TRBJ1-1, with 10 bases identical to TRBD1. This CDR3 has 16 amino acids. Germline-derived CDR1 and CDR2 are SGHAT and FQNNGV. After removal of 5 bases from V and 0 bases from J, the junction contained 6 bases not matched to a gene. CDR3 nucleotide sequence: TGTGCCAGCAGCACCGGGACAGGGGCTATGAACACTGAAGCTTTCTTT. Translation: CASSTGTGAMNTEAFF.